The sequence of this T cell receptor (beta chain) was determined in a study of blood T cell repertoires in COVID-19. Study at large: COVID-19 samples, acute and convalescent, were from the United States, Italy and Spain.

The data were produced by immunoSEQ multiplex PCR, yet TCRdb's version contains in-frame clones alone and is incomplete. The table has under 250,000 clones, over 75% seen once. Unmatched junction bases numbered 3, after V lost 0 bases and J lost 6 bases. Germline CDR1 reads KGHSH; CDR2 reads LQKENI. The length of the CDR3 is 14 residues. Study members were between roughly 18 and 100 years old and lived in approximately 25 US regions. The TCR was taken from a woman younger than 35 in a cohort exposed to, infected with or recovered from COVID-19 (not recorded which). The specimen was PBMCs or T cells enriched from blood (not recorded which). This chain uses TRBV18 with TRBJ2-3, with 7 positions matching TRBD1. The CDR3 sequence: CASSPPAGGDTQYF. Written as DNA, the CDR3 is TGTGCCAGCTCACCACCGGCAGGGGGTGATACGCAGTATTTT. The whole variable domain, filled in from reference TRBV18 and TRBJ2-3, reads NAGVMQNPRHLVRRRGQEARLRCSPMKGHSHVYWYRQLPEEGLKFMVYLQKENIIDESGMPKERFSAEFPKEGPSILRIQQVVRGDSAAYFCASSPPAGGDTQYFGPGTRLTVL.